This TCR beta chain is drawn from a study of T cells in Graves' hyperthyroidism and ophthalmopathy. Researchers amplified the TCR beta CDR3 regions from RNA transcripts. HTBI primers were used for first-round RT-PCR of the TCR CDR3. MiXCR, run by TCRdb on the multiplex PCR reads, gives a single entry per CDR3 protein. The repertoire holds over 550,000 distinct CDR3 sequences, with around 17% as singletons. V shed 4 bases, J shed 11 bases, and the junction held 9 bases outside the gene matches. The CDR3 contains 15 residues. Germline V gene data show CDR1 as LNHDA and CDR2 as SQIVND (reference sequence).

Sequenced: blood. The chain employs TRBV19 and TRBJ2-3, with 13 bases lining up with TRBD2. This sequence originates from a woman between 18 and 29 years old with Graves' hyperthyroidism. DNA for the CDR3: TGTGCCAGTAGTACCCTGGGGACTAGCGGGGAGAGGCAGTATTTT. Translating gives CASSTLGTSGERQYF.